Below, one T cell receptor (beta chain) is given with its context. Its antigen remains undetermined. One base away there is no much larger clone; base qualities are not given. The data belong to a study of vaccination effects on CD4 cells after COVID-19 (dated by TCRdb to 2021 to 2024). The study in broad terms: In the ViraFEST assay, PBMC were stimulated with viral peptide pools, and antigen-specific CD4+ T cell clonotypes were then identified by expansion using TCR sequencing. A few million PBMC per well were cultured with roughly 10 ug/ml peptides in IMDM containing about 5% human AB serum, approximately 9.1 IU/ml IL-2 and gentamicin. The full study included 10 to 11 COVID-19 convalescent patients and several SARS-CoV-2-naive healthy vaccine recipients. Across the study, the median time from the second dose to post-vaccine sampling was 72 days (range 14 to 241). The study compared SARS-CoV-2 spike-specific CD4+ TCR repertoires before and after mRNA vaccination in COVID-19 convalescent patients and infection-naive vaccine recipients. In the study, cultures from other donors were sequenced using the Oncomine TCR Beta short-read assay on an Illumina iSeq 100.

The study at large found these results: Marked clonal contraction was observed in both infection-induced and vaccine-induced clones at late post-vaccination timepoints, consistent with waning T cell responses. The study was limited by a small number of convalescent patients, and early post-infection timepoints were lacking. In healthy vaccine recipients, vaccine-induced clones were almost all SARS-CoV-2 mono-reactive, with only 1 of 255 being cross-reactive with common cold coronaviruses.

After approximately eleven days of culture, CD4+ T cells were isolated with the EasySep CD4+ T cell isolation kit. Each participant got two doses of an mRNA SARS-CoV-2 vaccine, either BNT162b2 or mRNA-1273. Healthy vaccine recipients had no prior SARS-CoV-2 infection, confirmed by negative nucleocapsid antibodies before and after vaccination. Half of the culture medium was replaced with fresh IL-2-containing medium on days 3 and 7. Each peptide stimulation condition was cultured in triplicate wells unless otherwise noted. PBMC were separated from whole blood using Ficoll-Paque Plus gradient centrifugation and were then either cryopreserved at -140C or used fresh. The QIAamp micro DNA kit was used to extract genomic DNA from the cultured CD4+ T cells. Including the terminal cysteine and phenylalanine, the CDR3 comprises 18 residues. Kept here is only the CDR3 DNA, which spans 54 bases and is read in frame from base 1. CDR1 and CDR2 were assigned from the germline V gene as MDHEN and SYDVKM. A distance of 22 bases separates the germline ends of V and J, which lose 2 bases and 3 bases respectively.

Library creation used the immunoSEQ multiplex PCR assay. DNA from the cultured, isolated CD4+ T cells was subjected to TCR beta CDR3 sequencing. As for how the authors treated the data: Non-productive TCR sequences were discarded, and reads were trimmed to the CDR3 region, with only CDR3s of 7 or more amino acids retained. Antigen-specific clonotypes were identified with the MANAFEST web app by comparing expansion in peptide wells against reference cultures. To be called positive, a clone needed expansion at FDR<0.05 compared with the reference and with all other wells, an odds ratio greater than 5, and a frequency greater than 0.1% in two replicate wells. A clonotype was defined as cross-reactive if the clonotype was significantly expanded both in SARS-CoV-2 spike wells and in at least one common cold coronavirus spike condition. Using the stringdist R package, CDR3 similarity was measured by Levenshtein distance, and unrooted trees were constructed with ape in R 3.6.1. TCRdb took over this immuneACCESS table, retaining in-frame rearrangements with V and J assigned. Such tables are incomplete; in checked studies, under half of the missing clones stem from an unresolved V gene, and the remainder is unexplained. Clonal size and the V and J genes are those of that table, whereas D and trimming came from the DNA. For this sample there are about 73,000 clones; roughly 75% appear just once. The ten largest clonotypes hold about 2.5% of the sample.

This chain is built from TRBV28 and TRBJ2-5; tentative D gene TRBD2, with 6 bases matching. The origin of this receptor is a human donor who received a COVID-19 vaccine. This specimen was CD4+ T cells from PBMCs cultured without peptide, taken after COVID-19 vaccination. The CDR3 protein is CASSLRLFPGRGKETQYF. In nucleotides, the sequence is TGTGCCAGCAGTTTACGGCTGTTCCCCGGACGGGGGAAAGAGACCCAGTACTTC.